Sequencing of this T cell receptor beta chain was carried out in a study of vaccination effects on CD4 cells after COVID-19. Data came from immunoSEQ multiplex PCR; TCRdb stores just in-frame clones and leaves some out. Of fewer than 90,000 clones in the sample, around 70% are singletons; the top ten hold around 5%. On this clone: The target antigen is unknown.

Ahead of sequencing, the ViraFEST assay grew antigen-specific CD4+ T cells using viral peptide pools. When around 9 days of culture had elapsed, CD4+ T cells were isolated. Confirmation by PCR established that the person had SARS-CoV-2 infection between March and December 2020. Germline loops: CDR1 KGHDR, CDR2 SFDVKD. The CDR3 has 14 residues. The ends lost 3 bases at V and 5 bases at J; junction bases unmatched: 2. The clonotype comes from a human donor who had a prior SARS-CoV-2 infection. The chain carries TRBV24-1 and TRBJ2-1, with 8 bases matching TRBD2. This specimen was CD4+ T cells from PBMCs cultured with HIV peptides, taken before COVID-19 vaccination. Regarding subset: HIV-1 Nef peptide pool negative control/reference culture. For the CDR3, the DNA is TGTGCCACCAGTGATAGCGGGGGAAACAATGAGCAGTTCTTC. Translation gives CATSDSGGNNEQFF.